This T cell receptor (beta chain) originates from a study of cytomegalovirus exposure and HLA in healthy donors. In the PCR, 60 Vbeta and 13 Jbeta primers were used. Methods used by the authors: A later analysis tallied 87 million or so unique TCR beta chains, 9.5 million to 14 million of them shared. Libraries were prepared by immunoSEQ multiplex PCR; TCRdb keeps only in-frame clonotypes and omits some of them. The V and J calls and clone size are taken from that table; D and trimming were inferred from the DNA. The table records about 98,000 clones, 69% of them present only once. Likely unrecorded immune exposures existed in these nominally healthy donors. Remarks on this clone: Its antigen is not known.

The V end lost 6 bases, the J end lost 5 bases, and 10 bases lay between the germline ends. This CDR3 has 12 residues. The germline V gene encodes CDR1 LNHDA and CDR2 SQIVND (reference sequence). Whole-study findings and limits: TCR beta V- and J-gene trimming, according to a later analysis, was linked to a missense DCLRE1C variant. A prior analysis recorded that most TCR beta V segments were productive about 87% or about 30% of the time.

Sequencing input: PBMCs. This TCR derives from a female donor in good health and CMV-seronegative. This rearrangement joins TRBV19 to TRBJ1-2, with D maybe TRBD1 (5 bases). The CDR3 reads CASSYRIYGYTF. The CDR3 nucleotides read TGTGCCAGTAGCTACAGGATTTATGGCTACACCTTC.